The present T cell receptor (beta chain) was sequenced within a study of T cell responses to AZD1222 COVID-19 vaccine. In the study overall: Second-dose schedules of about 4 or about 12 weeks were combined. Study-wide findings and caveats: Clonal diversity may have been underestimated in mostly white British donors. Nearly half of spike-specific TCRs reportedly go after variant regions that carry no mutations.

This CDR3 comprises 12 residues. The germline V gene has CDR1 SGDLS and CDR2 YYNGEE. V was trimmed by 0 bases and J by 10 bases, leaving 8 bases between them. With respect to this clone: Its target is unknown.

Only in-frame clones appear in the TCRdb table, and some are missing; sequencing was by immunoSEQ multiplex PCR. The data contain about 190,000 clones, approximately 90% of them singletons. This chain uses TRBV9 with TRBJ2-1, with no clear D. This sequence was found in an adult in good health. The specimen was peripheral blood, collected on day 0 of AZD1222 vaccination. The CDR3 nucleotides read TGTGCCAGCAGCGTAGCGGAAGGAGAGCAGTTCTTC. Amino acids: CASSVAEGEQFF.